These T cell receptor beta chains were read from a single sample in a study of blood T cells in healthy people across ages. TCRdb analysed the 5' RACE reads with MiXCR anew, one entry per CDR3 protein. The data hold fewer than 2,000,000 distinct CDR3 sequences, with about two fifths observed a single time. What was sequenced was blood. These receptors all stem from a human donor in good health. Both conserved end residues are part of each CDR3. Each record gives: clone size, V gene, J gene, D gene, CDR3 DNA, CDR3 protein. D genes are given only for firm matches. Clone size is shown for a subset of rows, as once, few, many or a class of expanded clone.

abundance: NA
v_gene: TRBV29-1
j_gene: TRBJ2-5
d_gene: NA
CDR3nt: TGCAGCGTGTCGGGACTGTATCAAGAGACCCAGTACTTC
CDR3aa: CSVSGLYQETQYF

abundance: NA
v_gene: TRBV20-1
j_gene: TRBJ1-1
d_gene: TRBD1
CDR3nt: TGCAGTGCTAGAGCGGACAGGGACACTGAAGCTTTCTTT
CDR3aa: CSARADRDTEAFF

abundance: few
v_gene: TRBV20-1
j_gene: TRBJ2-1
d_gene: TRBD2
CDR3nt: TGCAGTGCTAAGGGAGGCGGGGGGCAGGAGTACAATGAGCAGTTCTTC
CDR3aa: CSAKGGGGQEYNEQFF

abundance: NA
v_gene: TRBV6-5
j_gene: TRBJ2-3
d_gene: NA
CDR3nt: TGTGCCAGCAGTGAGGACACTAGCACAGATACGCAGTATTTT
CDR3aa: CASSEDTSTDTQYF

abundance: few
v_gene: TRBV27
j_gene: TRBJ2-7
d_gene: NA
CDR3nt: TGTGCCAGCGGGATCCTCTCCTACGAGCAGTACTTC
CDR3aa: CASGILSYEQYF

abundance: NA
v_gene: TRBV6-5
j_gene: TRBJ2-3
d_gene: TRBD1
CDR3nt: TGTGCCAGCAGTTCGACAGGCGGACAGGGGGCTTCCACAGATACGCAGTATTTT
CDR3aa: CASSSTGGQGASTDTQYF

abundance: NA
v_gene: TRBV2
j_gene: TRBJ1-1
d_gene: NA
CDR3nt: TGTGCCAGCAACCCCATACGGGTCAACACTGAAGCTTTCTTT
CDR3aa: CASNPIRVNTEAFF

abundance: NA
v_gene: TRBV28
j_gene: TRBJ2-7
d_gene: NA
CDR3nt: TGTGCCAGCATCGGACCGGGGCGGACCTACGAGCAGTACTTC
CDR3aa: CASIGPGRTYEQYF

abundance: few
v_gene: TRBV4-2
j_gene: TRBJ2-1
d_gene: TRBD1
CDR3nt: TGTGCCAGCAGCCAAGATAGGACAGGGGAAAGGGGGCTCTACAATGAGCAGTTCTTC
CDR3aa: CASSQDRTGERGLYNEQFF

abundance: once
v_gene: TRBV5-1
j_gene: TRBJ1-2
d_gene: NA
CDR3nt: TGCGCCAGCAGCAGTACCGAATCAGGGGTCTATGGCTACACCTTC
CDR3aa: CASSSTESGVYGYTF

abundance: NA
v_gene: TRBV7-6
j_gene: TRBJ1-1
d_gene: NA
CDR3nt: TGTGCCAGCAGCTTTGAGGTTCAAAGGGGAACAGGGAGTGGAGCTTTCTTT
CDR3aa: CASSFEVQRGTGSGAFF

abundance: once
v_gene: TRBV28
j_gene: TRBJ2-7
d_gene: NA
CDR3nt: TGTGCCAGCAGTCTAGGGGAAAGCGAGCAGTACTTC
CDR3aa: CASSLGESEQYF

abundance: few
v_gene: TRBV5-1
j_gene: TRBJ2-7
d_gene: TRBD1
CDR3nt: TGCGCCAGCAGCTTGGGGACCGGGACAGGGGATTCGAGCGAGCAGTACTTC
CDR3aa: CASSLGTGTGDSSEQYF

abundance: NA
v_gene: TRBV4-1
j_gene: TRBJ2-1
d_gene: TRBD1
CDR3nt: TGCGCCAGCACCAACACCCATGACAGGGGAGGTGAGCAGTTCTTC
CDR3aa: CASTNTHDRGGEQFF

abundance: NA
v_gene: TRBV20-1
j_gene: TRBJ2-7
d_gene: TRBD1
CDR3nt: TGCAGTGCCCGGACAGGGGTGGGGTACGAGCAGTACTTC
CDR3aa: CSARTGVGYEQYF

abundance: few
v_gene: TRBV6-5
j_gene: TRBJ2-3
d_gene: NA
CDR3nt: TGTGCCACCGCCTCGGACGGCTTGTCGCAGTATTTT
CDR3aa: CATASDGLSQYF

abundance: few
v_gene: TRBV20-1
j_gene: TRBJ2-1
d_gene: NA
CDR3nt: TGCAGTGCTAACGGGGGTTACTACAATGAGCAGTTCTTC
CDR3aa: CSANGGYYNEQFF

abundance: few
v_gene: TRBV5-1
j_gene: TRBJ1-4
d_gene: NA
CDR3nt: TGCGCCAGCAGCCGGACAACAACTAATGAAAAACTGTTTTTT
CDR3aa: CASSRTTTNEKLFF